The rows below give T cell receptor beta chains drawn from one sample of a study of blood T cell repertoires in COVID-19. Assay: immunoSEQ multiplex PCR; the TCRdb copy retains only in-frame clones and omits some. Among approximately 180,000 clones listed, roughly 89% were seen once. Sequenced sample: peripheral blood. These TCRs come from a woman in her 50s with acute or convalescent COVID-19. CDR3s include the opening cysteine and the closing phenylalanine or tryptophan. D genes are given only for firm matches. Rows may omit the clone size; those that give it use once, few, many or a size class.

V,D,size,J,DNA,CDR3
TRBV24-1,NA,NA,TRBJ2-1,TGTGCCACCGGCAGGTCCTACAATGAGCAGTTCTTC,CATGRSYNEQFF
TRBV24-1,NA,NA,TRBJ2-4,TGTGCCACCAGTGATTCGAGGGGGTCGTCGTACTTC,CATSDSRGSSYF
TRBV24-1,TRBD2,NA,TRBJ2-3,TGTGCCACCAGTGGGACTAGCGGGGGGGCACTTTATACGCAGTATTTT,CATSGTSGGALYTQYF
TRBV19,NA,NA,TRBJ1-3,TGTGCCAGTAGTATCGGGGTCACCATATATTTT,CASSIGVTIYF
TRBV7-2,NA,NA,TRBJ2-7,TGTGCCAGCACCCCCGAGACAGCCTCCTACGAGCAGTACTTC,CASTPETASYEQYF
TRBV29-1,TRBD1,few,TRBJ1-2,TGCAGCGTGTACAGGGGGCTCGATGGCTACACCTTC,CSVYRGLDGYTF
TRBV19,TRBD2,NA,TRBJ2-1,TGTGCCAGTAGTATCGGAGCGGGGGCTCCCAATGAGCAGTTCTTC,CASSIGAGAPNEQFF
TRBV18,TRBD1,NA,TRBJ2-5,TGTGCCAGCTCACTGACAGGGGTGGAGACCCAGTACTTC,CASSLTGVETQYF
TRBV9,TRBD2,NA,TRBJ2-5,TGTGCCAGCACAGCGGGCGGGGGTACTAAAGAGACCCAGTACTTC,CASTAGGGTKETQYF
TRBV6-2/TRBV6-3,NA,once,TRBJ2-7,TGTGCCAGCAGTAGGACAGCATCCTACGAGCAGTACTTC,CASSRTASYEQYF
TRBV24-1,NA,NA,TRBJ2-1,TGTGCCACCAGTGATCGAGCCCTACAGGAGCAGTTCTTC,CATSDRALQEQFF
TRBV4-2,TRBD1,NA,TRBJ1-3,TGTGCCAGCAGCCCCGGGACAGATGGAAACACCATATATTTT,CASSPGTDGNTIYF
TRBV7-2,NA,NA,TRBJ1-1,TGTGCCAGCAGCTTAGTGGAGGGTAACACTGAAGCTTTCTTT,CASSLVEGNTEAFF
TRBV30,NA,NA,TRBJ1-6,TGTGCCTGGAGTGTACAATTCACCTATAATTCACCCCTCCACTTT,CAWSVQFTYNSPLHF
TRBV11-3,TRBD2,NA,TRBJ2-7,TGTGCCAGCAGCTCCAGAGCTCGGGGGGGCCCTACCTACGAGCAGTACTTC,CASSSRARGGPTYEQYF
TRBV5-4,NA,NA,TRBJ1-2,TGTGCCAGCAGCTTGGGGGGGCGTGGCTATGGCTACACCTTC,CASSLGGRGYGYTF
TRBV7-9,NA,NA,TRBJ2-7,TGTGCCAGCAGCTTCCAGGGATACGAGCAGTACTTC,CASSFQGYEQYF
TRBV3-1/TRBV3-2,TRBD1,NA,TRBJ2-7,TGTGCCAGCAGCCAAGGGGTTGGCAGGGGGCTATACGAGCAGTACTTC,CASSQGVGRGLYEQYF
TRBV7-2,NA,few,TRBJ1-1,TGTGCCAGCAGTCCCTGGGGGGAGGGTGAAGCTTTCTTT,CASSPWGEGEAFF
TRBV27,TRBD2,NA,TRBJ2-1,TGTGCCAGCCGATTGGGACTAGCGGGGAACAATGAGCAGTTCTTC,CASRLGLAGNNEQFF
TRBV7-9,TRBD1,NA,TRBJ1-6,TGTGCCAGCAGCCCCCACCGGGACAGGAATTCACCCCTCCACTTT,CASSPHRDRNSPLHF
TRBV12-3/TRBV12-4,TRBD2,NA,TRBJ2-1,TGTGCCAGCAGCTCTAGCGGGGTCTCGGTGCAGTTCTTC,CASSSSGVSVQFF
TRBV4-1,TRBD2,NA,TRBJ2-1,TGCGCCAGCAGCCAGACAGATAGCGGGAAGGGGAATGAGCAGTTCTTC,CASSQTDSGKGNEQFF
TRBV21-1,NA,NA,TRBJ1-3,TGTGCCAGCGCGGGCTGTGGAAACACCATATATTTT,CASAGCGNTIYF
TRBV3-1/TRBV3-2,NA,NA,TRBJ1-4,TGTGCCAGCAGCCTCCCCGGAGGCGCTGGGAAACTGTTTTTT,CASSLPGGAGKLFF
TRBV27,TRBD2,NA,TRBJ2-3,TGTGCCAGCAGTTCCCCCCCTAGCGGCGCAGATACGCAGTATTTT,CASSSPPSGADTQYF
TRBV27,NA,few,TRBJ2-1,TGTGCCAGCACTACCCTGGGGATCGGGGTTAATGAGCAGTTCTTC,CASTTLGIGVNEQFF
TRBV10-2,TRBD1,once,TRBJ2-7,TGCGCCAGCATGAAAGACAGGGGGCCCAACGAGCAGTACTTC,CASMKDRGPNEQYF
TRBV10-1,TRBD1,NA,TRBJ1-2,TGCGCCAGCAGTCCCGGGACAGCTGATGGCTACACCTTC,CASSPGTADGYTF
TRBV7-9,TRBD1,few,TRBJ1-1,TGTGCCAGCAGCTTTTACAGGGGAACTGAAGCTTTCTTT,CASSFYRGTEAFF
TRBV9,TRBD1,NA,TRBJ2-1,TGTGCCAGCAGCGACCGGGACAGGGATCTTGAGCAGTTCTTC,CASSDRDRDLEQFF
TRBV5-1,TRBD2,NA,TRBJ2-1,TGCGCCAGCAGCATGGGGACTAGCGGGGACGATGAGCAGTTCTTC,CASSMGTSGDDEQFF